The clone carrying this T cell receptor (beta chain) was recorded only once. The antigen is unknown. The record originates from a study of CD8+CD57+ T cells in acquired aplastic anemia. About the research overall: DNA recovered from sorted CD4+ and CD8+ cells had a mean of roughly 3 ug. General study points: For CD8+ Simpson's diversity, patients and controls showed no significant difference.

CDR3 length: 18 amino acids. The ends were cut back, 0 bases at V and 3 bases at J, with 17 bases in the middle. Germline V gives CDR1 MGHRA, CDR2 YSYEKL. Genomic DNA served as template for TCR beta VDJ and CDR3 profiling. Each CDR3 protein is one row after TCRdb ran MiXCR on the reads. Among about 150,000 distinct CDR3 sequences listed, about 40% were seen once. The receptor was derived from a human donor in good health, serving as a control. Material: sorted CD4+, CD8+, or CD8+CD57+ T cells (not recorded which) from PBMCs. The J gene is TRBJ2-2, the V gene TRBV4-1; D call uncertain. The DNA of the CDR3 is TGCGCCAGCAGCCAAGATGTTGTCTCGGCAGGCTACACCGGGGAGCTGTTTTTT. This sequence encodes CASSQDVVSAGYTGELFF.